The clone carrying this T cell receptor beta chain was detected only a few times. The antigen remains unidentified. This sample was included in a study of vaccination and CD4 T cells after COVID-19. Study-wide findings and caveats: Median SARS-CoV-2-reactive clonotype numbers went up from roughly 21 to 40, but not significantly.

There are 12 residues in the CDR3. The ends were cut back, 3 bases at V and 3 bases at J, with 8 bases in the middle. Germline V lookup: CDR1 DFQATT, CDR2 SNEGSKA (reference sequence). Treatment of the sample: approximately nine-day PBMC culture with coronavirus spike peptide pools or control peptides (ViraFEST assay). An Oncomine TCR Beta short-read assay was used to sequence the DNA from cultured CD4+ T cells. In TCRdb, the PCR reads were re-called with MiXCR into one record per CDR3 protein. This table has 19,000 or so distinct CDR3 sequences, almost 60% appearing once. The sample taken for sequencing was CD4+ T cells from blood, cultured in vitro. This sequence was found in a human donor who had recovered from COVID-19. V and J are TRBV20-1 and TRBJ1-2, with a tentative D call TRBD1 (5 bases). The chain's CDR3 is CSASAGDYGYTF. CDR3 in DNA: TGCAGTGCTAGTGCGGGGGACTATGGCTACACCTTC.